This T cell receptor beta chain comes out of a study of OX40 agonist ivuxolimab in advanced cancers. About the research overall: Hepatocellular carcinoma, melanoma, renal cell or head and neck cancer was diagnosed in the dose-escalation patients. Regarding the study as a whole: Within 6 weeks, CD4+ and CD8+ blood T cells expanded clonally at 0.1 to 3.0 mg/kg.

TCRdb's table, derived via immunoSEQ multiplex PCR, lists solely in-frame clones and lacks some. The table shows around 75,000 clones, with around 92% occurring only once. This clone was detected only a few times. Its antigen is unknown. This sequence was found in an adult with an advanced solid tumor such as melanoma, head and neck, liver or kidney cancer. The sample here was CD4+ or CD8+ T cells sorted from blood, taken in a trial of the OX40 agonist ivuxolimab.

The CDR3 here is CASSLGQYYEQYF. The CDR3 region has the DNA TGTGCCAGCAGCCTCGGACAGTACTACGAGCAGTACTTC. The rearrangement uses TRBV4-2 and TRBJ2-7; TRBD1 is a possible D gene (6 bases). Germline CDR1 LGHNA, CDR2 YNFKEQ. Trimming stripped 4 bases from V and 3 bases from J, with 10 bases between. This CDR3 has 13 amino acids.